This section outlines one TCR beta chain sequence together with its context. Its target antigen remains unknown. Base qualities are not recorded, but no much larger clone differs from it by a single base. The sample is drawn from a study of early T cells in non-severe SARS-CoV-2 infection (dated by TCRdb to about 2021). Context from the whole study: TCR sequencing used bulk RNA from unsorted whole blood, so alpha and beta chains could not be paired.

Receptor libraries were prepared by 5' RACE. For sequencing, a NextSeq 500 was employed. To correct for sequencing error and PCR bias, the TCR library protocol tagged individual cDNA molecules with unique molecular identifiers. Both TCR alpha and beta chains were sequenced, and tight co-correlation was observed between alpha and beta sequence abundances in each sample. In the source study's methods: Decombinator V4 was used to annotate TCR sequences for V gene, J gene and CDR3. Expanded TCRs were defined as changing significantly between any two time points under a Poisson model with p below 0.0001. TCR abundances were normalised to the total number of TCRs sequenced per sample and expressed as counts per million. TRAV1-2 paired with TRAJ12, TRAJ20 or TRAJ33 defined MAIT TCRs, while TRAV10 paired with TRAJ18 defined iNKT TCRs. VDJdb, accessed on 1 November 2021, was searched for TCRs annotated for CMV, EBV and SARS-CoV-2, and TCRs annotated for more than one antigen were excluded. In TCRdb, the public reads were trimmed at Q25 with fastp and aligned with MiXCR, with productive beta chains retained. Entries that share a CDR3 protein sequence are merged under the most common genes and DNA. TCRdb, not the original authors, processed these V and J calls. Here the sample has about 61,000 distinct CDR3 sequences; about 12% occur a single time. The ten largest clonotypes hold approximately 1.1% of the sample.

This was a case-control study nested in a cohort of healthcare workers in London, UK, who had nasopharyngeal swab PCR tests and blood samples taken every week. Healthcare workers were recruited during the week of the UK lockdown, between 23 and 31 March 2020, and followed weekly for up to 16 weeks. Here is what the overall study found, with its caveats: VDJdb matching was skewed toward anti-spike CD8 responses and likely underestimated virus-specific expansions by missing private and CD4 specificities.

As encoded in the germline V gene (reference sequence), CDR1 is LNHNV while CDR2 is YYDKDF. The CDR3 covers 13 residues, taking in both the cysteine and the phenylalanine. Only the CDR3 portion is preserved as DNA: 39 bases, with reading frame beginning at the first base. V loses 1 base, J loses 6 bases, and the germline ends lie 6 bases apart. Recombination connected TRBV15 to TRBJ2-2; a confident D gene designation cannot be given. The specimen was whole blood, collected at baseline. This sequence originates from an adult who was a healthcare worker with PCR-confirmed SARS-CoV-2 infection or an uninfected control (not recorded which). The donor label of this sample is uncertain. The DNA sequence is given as TGTGCCACCAGCAGAGTACGAGCCGGGGAGCTGTTTTTT. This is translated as CATSRVRAGELFF.